This passage covers 11 T cell receptor beta chains from one sample sequenced in a study of cytomegalovirus exposure and HLA in healthy donors. Both 60 Vbeta primers and 13 Jbeta primers went into the PCR. The data were produced by immunoSEQ multiplex PCR, yet TCRdb's version contains in-frame clones alone and is incomplete. The data show 150,000 to 200,000 clones, with 65% to 80% seen just once and about 1% held by the top ten. Material: PBMCs. The receptors shown here come from a middle-aged woman in good health and CMV-seronegative.

The V and J genes are TRBV21-1 and TRBJ2-7; the table's TRBD2 call for D was not verified on the DNA. TRBV21-1 is a recognized pseudogene. This CDR3 comprises 16 residues. This CDR3 reads CASSNGRTSGSYEQYV. CDR3 coding DNA: TGTGCCAGCAGCAATGGACGGACTAGCGGGAGCTACGAGCAGTACGTC.

The chain carries TRBV7-3 and TRBJ1-2, with a possible D match to TRBD1 (5 bases). From germline, CDR1 is SGHTA and CDR2 FQGTGA. The CDR3 spans 14 residues. V shed 0 bases and J shed 0 bases, with 5 bases lying between them. The CDR3: CASSLTGANYGYTF. In DNA form, the CDR3 reads TGTGCCAGCAGCTTAACAGGGGCTAACTATGGCTACACCTTC.

This clone was observed a handful of times. The V gene is TRBV29-1, the J gene TRBJ2-3, with D possibly matching TRBD2 (6 bases). CDR3 length: 13 residues. Trimming removed 2 bases from V and 9 bases from J, with 15 bases in between. Germline V lookup: CDR1 SQVTM, CDR2 ANQGSEA. CDR3 sequence: CSVEPSREATQYF. In DNA form, the CDR3 reads TGCAGCGTTGAACCTTCGCGGGAAGCGACGCAGTATTTT.

The chain recombines TRBV11-3 with TRBJ1-1; TRBD1 is a possible D gene (6 bases). V was cut by 5 bases and J by 4 bases, with 11 bases left in between. The CDR3 contains 13 residues. CDR1 and CDR2 (germline): SGHNT, YENEEA. CDR3 sequence reads: CASSTGFRTEAFF. As DNA, the CDR3 is TGTGCCAGCAGCACAGGGTTTCGCACTGAAGCTTTCTTT. Full variable domain (remainder filled in from reference TRBV11-3 and TRBJ1-1): EAGVVQSPRYKIIEKKQPVAFWCNPISGHNTLYWYLQNLGQGPELLIRYENEEAVDDSQLPKDRFSAERLKGVDSTLKIQPAELGDSAVYLCASSTGFRTEAFFGQGTRLTVV.

For the CDR3, the DNA is TGTGCCAGCAGCTTGGGCGCGAGACAGGGGGCCAATCAGCCCCAGCATTTT. Translated: CASSLGARQGANQPQHF. This chain links TRBV7-2 with TRBJ1-5; 10 bases are a match to TRBD1. V was clipped by 3 bases and J by 3 bases; unmatched bases: 8. Germline CDR1 SGHTA, CDR2 FQGNSA. CDR3 length equals 17 residues.

The chain employs TRBV10-3 and TRBJ2-5, with a possible D match to TRBD2 (6 bases). The CDR3 totals 15 residues. Trimming pared 3 bases from V and 11 bases from J, leaving 22 bases between. Germline assignment: CDR1 ENHRY and CDR2 SYGVKD. The CDR3 region is CAISDVGLSSREQYF. DNA of the CDR3: TGTGCCATCAGTGATGTAGGGCTCTCGTCACGGGAGCAGTACTTC.

The rearrangement uses TRBV6-1 and TRBJ2-7; TRBD2 is a possible D gene (5 bases). The V end lost 6 bases, the J end lost 3 bases, and 12 bases lay between the germline ends. The CDR3 totals 13 residues. Germline-derived CDR1 and CDR2 are MNHNS and SASEGT. The CDR3 DNA reads TGTGCCAGCAGAGAGGGTGGACTCTACGAGCAGTACGTC. The encoded protein is CASREGGLYEQYV.

The chain links TRBV11-3 to TRBJ2-2; 10 bases map to TRBD2. The CDR3 extends over 15 amino acids. In germline, CDR1 is SGHNT, CDR2 YENEEA. The V and J ends lost 2 bases and 8 bases, in that order; junction bases with no gene match: 5. The CDR3 nucleotides read TGTGCCAGCAGCTTACCTACTAGCGGGACGGGGGAGCTGTTTTTT. Amino acid sequence: CASSLPTSGTGELFF.

The V and J genes are TRBV4-3 and TRBJ1-4; 10 nucleotides align to TRBD1. CDR1 LGHNA and CDR2 YSLEER come from the germline V gene. This CDR3 contains 15 residues. V gave up 3 bases and J gave up 5 bases; unmatched junction bases: 3. The CDR3, as DNA: TGCGCCAGCAGCCAGGACAGGGGGGGGAATGAAAAACTGTTTTTT. Translating gives CASSQDRGGNEKLFF.

This clone has just one count. Other DNA sequences in this specimen translate into the identical CDR3. This rearrangement joins TRBV19 to TRBJ2-7, with 10 bases matching TRBD1. The CDR3 has 14 residues. Germline CDR1 is LNHDA and CDR2 is SQIVND (reference sequence). The J segment lost 3 bases and the V segment lost 5 bases, leaving 4 bases of the junction unmatched. The CDR3 nucleotides read TGTGCCAGTAGTCACCGGGACAGGGGCTACGAGCAGTACTTC. Translated: CASSHRDRGYEQYF. The full variable domain, completed using reference TRBV19 and TRBJ2-7, is DGGITQSPKYLFRKEGQNVTLSCEQNLNHDAMYWYRQDPGQGLRLIYYSQIVNDFQKGDIAEGYSVSREKKESFPLTVTSAQKNPTAFYLCASSHRDRGYEQYFGPGTRLTVT.

This chain connects TRBV11-2 to TRBJ2-5; D might be TRBD1 (5 bases). Germline values: CDR1 SGHAT, CDR2 FQNNGV. This CDR3 is built from 15 residues. V was pared by 4 bases and J by 4 bases, with 16 bases between. Here the CDR3 reads CASSYQGQYRETQYF. The CDR3 nucleotides read TGTGCCAGCAGCTACCAAGGACAATACCGAGAGACCCAGTACTTC.